Listed here are 17 T cell receptor beta chains from one sample, sequenced in a study of blood T cell repertoires in COVID-19. Clones were sequenced by immunoSEQ multiplex PCR, and TCRdb holds only the in-frame ones, with some missing. The profile shows approximately 210,000 clones, about four fifths of them singletons. The source material was peripheral blood. All receptors come from a woman aged 40 to 50 with acute or convalescent COVID-19.

The chain carries TRBV10-2 and TRBJ2-7; D is perhaps TRBD2 (6 bases). V shed 4 bases and J shed 2 bases, with 6 bases lying between them. The CDR3 extends over 12 amino acids. Germline-derived CDR1 and CDR2 are WSHSY and SAAADI. In DNA, the CDR3 is TGCGCCAGCAGTGGGGGGGCCTACGAGCAGTACTTC. Translation: CASSGGAYEQYF.

The V gene is TRBV5-6, the J gene TRBJ2-3; 11 positions match TRBD1. With V trimmed by 4 bases and J by 5 bases, 3 bases remained unmatched. Germline V gives CDR1 SGHDT, CDR2 YYEEEE. This CDR3 has 14 amino acids. The CDR3: CASSPDRGLDTQYF. The CDR3 region has the DNA TGTGCCAGCAGCCCGGACAGGGGGCTAGATACGCAGTATTTT.

The chain is built from TRBV30 and TRBJ1-1; D may be TRBD1 (5 bases). This CDR3 has 17 amino acids. The V gene's germline CDR1 is GTSNPN and CDR2 SVGIG (reference sequence). V lost 4 bases to trimming and J lost 0 bases, with 21 bases between them. CDR3 bases: TGTGCCTGGATCGCCCTCCGTGTCGCGGACATGAACACTGAAGCTTTCTTT. It yields the protein CAWIALRVADMNTEAFF.

The chain is built from TRBV18 and TRBJ2-1; weak D call: TRBD2 (5 bases). The V end lost 3 bases, the J end lost 4 bases, and 13 bases lay between the germline ends. CDR3 length: 15 residues. Germline loops: CDR1 KGHSH, CDR2 LQKENI. The CDR3, as DNA: TGTGCCAGCTCACCGATGTCCGGGGAATACAATGAGCAGTTCTTC. This codes for CASSPMSGEYNEQFF.

In its sample, this clone was seen once. The J gene is TRBJ2-3, the V gene TRBV3-1 (or the pseudogene TRBV3-2); 7 bases align to TRBD2. There are 15 residues in the CDR3. In germline, CDR1 is LGHDT, CDR2 YNNKEL (reference sequence). V was pared by 1 base and J by 2 bases, with 3 bases of the junction left unmatched. The CDR3 coding sequence is TGTGCCAGCAGCCAAGGGGGGGGGATCACAGATACGCAGTATTTT. The encoded protein is CASSQGGGITDTQYF.

The chain recombines TRBV7-2 with TRBJ2-1; 7 bases line up with TRBD2. The CDR3 extends over 16 amino acids. The V gene end was trimmed by 0 bases and the J gene end by 4 bases; junction bases not matched to a gene: 6. Per germline, CDR1 SGHTA and CDR2 FQGNSA. CDR3 loop: CASSLAAGLGYNEQFF. The DNA of the CDR3 is TGTGCCAGCAGCTTAGCGGCCGGACTAGGGTACAATGAGCAGTTCTTC. The full variable domain, its missing parts supplied by reference TRBV7-2 and TRBJ2-1, is GAGVSQSPSNKVTEKGKDVELRCDPISGHTALYWYRQSLGQGLEFLIYFQGNSAPDKSGLPSDRFSAERTGGSVSTLTIQRTQQEDSAVYLCASSLAAGLGYNEQFFGPGTRLTVL.

The J gene is TRBJ2-3, the V gene TRBV6-6; 13 bases match TRBD2. With 5 bases clipped from V and 4 bases from J, the junction kept 3 bases outside the gene matches. Germline CDR1 is MNHNY and CDR2 is SVGAGI (reference sequence). The CDR3 runs 15 residues. The CDR3 reads CASSRTSGRADTQYF. In DNA form, the CDR3 reads TGTGCCAGCAGTCGGACTAGCGGGAGAGCAGATACGCAGTATTTT.

The chain employs TRBV7-6 and TRBJ2-7, with D hard to call. Per germline, CDR1 SGHVS and CDR2 FNYEAQ. The V and J ends lost 4 bases and 6 bases respectively, with 13 bases between them. This CDR3 is 13 amino acids long. CDR3 protein: CASSSTTRGEQYF. In DNA form, the CDR3 reads TGTGCCAGCAGCTCCACAACACGAGGCGAGCAGTACTTC.

As for this clone: A junction boundary mismatches the germline segment, possibly from a read error. The V and J genes are TRBV27 and TRBJ2-3; a possible D gene is TRBD1 (6 bases). The CDR3 spans 17 residues. CDR1 MNHEY and CDR2 SMNVEV come from the germline V gene (reference sequence). The CDR3 bases are TGTGCCAGCTGTTTGGGGTTTGGGGGCGCCCGGGGAGATACGCAGTATTTT. Translation gives CASCLGFGGARGDTQYF.

V usage is TRBV29-1 and J usage is TRBJ1-4; 7 bases match TRBD1. CDR3 length equals 13 residues. V trimming: 6 bases; J trimming: 2 bases; junction bases outside the gene matches: 3. Per germline, CDR1 SQVTM and CDR2 ANQGSEA. CDR3: CSVGGQTNEKLFF. The CDR3 DNA reads TGCAGCGTGGGGGGACAGACTAATGAAAAACTGTTTTTT.

This clone has at least ten counts. The rearrangement joins TRBV3-1 (or the pseudogene TRBV3-2) to TRBJ2-1; maybe TRBD1 (6 bases). Germline lookup yields CDR1 LGHDT and CDR2 YNNKEL (reference sequence). With 4 bases removed from V and 4 bases from J, the gap between germline ends came to 23 bases. The CDR3 is 18 residues long. CDR3 coding DNA: TGTGCCAGCAGCCCCAAGAGGATATTGGGGACACGGTACAATGAGCAGTTCTTC. It encodes CASSPKRILGTRYNEQFF.

V gene TRBV6-2 or TRBV6-3 combines with J gene TRBJ2-7; D is undetermined. The V gene's germline CDR1 is MNHEY and CDR2 SVGEGT. V was cut by 3 bases and J by 0 bases, with 12 bases left in between. The CDR3 is made up of 15 amino acids. As DNA, the CDR3 is TGTGCCAGCAGTTATAACAGATTCCCCTCCTACGAGCAGTACTTC. It specifies CASSYNRFPSYEQYF.

This clone appeared a few times. This chain joins TRBV2 and TRBJ2-1; perhaps TRBD1 as D (6 bases). Looked up from germline, CDR1 is SNHLY and CDR2 is FYNNEI. The CDR3 sequence is 13 residues long. V was shortened by 4 bases and J by 6 bases, with 10 bases between the two germline ends. This CDR3 reads CASSVNRVNEQFF. As DNA, the CDR3 is TGTGCCAGCAGTGTTAACAGGGTCAATGAGCAGTTCTTC.

This clone occurred once. The chain joins TRBV25-1 to TRBJ1-4; D possibly corresponds to TRBD1 (5 bases). V lost 4 bases, J lost 6 bases, and 12 bases lay in between. CDR3 length: 14 residues. Germline V gene sequence: CDR1 MGHDK, CDR2 SYGVNS. The CDR3 DNA is TGTGCCAGCAGTGGGGGAGGAGGGGATGAAAAACTGTTTTTT. Its translation is CASSGGGGDEKLFF.

The rearrangement uses TRBV11-2 and TRBJ2-7; a possible D gene is TRBD1 (5 bases). There are 15 residues in the CDR3. V lost 1 base and J 1 base, leaving 11 bases between the germline ends. Germline-derived CDR1 and CDR2 are SGHAT and FQNNGV. CDR3 residues: CASSLASQGSYEQYF. CDR3 coding DNA: TGTGCCAGCAGCTTAGCGTCCCAGGGATCCTACGAGCAGTACTTC.

In this sample, this clone turned up once. The chain is built from TRBV6-5 and TRBJ1-2; D may be TRBD1 (6 bases). The CDR3 covers 13 residues. Trimming cost V 8 bases and J 4 bases, with 14 bases left between them. Looked up from germline, CDR1 is MNHEY and CDR2 is SVGAGI. The CDR3 DNA sequence: TGTGCCAGCGGAGGACAGCTTATCTATGGCTACACCTTC. Translation: CASGGQLIYGYTF.

In its sample, this clone was seen a few times. The chain recombines TRBV5-1 with TRBJ1-1; the match to TRBD1 covers 7 bases. CDR3 size: 14 residues. V gave up 4 bases and J gave up 3 bases; unmatched junction bases: 6. Germline loops: CDR1 SGHRS, CDR2 YFSETQ. The CDR3 DNA is TGCGCCAGCAGCGTGGCAGGGGGGTACACTGAAGCTTTCTTT. Translating gives CASSVAGGYTEAFF.